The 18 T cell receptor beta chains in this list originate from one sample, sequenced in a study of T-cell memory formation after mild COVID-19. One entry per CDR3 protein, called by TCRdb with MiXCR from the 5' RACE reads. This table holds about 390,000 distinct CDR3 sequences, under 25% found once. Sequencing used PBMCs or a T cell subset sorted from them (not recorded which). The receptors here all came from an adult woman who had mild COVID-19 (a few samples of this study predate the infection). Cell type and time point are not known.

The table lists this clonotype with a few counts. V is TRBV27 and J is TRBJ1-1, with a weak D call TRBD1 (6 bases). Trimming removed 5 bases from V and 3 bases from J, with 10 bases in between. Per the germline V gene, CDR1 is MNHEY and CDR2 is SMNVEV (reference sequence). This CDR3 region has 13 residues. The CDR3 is CASSPDSHTEAFF. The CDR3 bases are TGTGCCAGCAGTCCGGACAGTCACACTGAAGCTTTCTTT.

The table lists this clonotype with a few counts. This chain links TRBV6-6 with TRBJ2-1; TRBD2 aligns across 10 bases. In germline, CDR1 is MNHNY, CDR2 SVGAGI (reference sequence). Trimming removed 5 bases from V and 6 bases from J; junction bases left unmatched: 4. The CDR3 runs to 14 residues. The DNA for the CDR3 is TGTGCCAGCAGTCCTAGCGGGAGAGGCAATGAGCAGTTCTTC. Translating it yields CASSPSGRGNEQFF.

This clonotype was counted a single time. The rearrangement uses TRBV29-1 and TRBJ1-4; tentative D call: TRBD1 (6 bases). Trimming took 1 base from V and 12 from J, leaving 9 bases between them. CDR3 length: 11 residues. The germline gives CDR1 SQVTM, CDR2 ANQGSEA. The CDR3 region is CSVEGTAQLFF. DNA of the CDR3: TGCAGCGTTGAAGGGACAGCCCAACTGTTTTTT.

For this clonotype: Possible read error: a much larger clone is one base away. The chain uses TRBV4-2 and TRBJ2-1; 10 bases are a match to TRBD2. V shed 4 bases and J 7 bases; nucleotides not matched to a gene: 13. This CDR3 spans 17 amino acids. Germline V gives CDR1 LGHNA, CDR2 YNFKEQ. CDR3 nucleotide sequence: TGTGCCAGCAGCCCAGATTCGGCTAGCGGGAGCTGGAATGAGCAGTTCTTC. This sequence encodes CASSPDSASGSWNEQFF.

The CDR3 nucleotides read TGTGCCAGCAGTGCCAACGCGGGGGGGATAAATACGCAGTATTTT. It encodes CASSANAGGINTQYF. The V gene is TRBV25-1, the J gene TRBJ2-3, with 9 bases aligning to TRBD2. Germline V CDR1 and CDR2: MGHDK, SYGVNS. This CDR3 is built from 15 residues. V lost 4 bases to trimming and J lost 7 bases; unmatched junction nucleotides: 9.

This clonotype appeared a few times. This chain's CDR3 is CASSFGVGGLIGELFF. DNA for the CDR3: TGTGCCAGCAGTTTCGGGGTCGGCGGGTTGATCGGGGAGCTGTTTTTT. The chain links TRBV12-3 or TRBV12-4 to TRBJ2-2, with D perhaps TRBD2 (5 bases). There are 16 residues in the CDR3. Trimming shortened V by 3 bases and J by 7 bases, and 18 bases separated the two germline ends.

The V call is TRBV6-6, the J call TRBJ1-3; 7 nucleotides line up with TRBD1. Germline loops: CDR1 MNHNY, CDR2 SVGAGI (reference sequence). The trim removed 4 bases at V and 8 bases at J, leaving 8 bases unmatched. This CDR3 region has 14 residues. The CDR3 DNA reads TGTGCCAGCAGTTCCACAGGGGAACTTCACACCATATATTTT. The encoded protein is CASSSTGELHTIYF.

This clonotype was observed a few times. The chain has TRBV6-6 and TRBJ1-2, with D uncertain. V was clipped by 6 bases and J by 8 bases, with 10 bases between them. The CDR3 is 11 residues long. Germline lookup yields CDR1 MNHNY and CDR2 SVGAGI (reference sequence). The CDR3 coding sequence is TGTGCCAGCAGGGCCGATATCGGCTACACCTTC. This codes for CASRADIGYTF.

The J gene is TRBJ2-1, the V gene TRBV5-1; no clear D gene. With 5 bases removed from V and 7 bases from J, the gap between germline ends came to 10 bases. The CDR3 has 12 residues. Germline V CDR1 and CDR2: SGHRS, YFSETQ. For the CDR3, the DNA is TGCGCCAGCAGTAATCTAGGGAATGAGCAGTTCTTC. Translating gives CASSNLGNEQFF.

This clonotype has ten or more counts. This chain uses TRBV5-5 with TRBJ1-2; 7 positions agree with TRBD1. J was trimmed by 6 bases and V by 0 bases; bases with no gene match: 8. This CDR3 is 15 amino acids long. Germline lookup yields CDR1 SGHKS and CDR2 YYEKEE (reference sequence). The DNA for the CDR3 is TGTGCCAGCAGCTTGGCTTGGGGACAGCCTGATGGCTACACCTTC. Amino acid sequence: CASSLAWGQPDGYTF.

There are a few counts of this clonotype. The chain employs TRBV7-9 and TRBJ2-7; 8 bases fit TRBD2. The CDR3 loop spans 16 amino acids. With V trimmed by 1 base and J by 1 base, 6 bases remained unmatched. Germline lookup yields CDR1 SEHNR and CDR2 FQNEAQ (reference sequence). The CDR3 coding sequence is TGTGCCAGCAGCTTAGTTCCCAGCGGGAGTTCCTACGAGCAGTACTTC. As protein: CASSLVPSGSSYEQYF.

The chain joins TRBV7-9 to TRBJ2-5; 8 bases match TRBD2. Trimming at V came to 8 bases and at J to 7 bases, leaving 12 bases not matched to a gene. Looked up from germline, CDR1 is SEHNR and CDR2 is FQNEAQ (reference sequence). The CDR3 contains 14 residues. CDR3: CASEGREAPRTQYF. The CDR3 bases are TGTGCCAGCGAGGGGCGGGAGGCGCCACGGACCCAGTACTTC.

This chain's CDR3 is CASSQHLSKGMSTDTQYF. For the CDR3, the DNA is TGTGCCAGCAGCCAACACCTAAGCAAGGGCATGAGCACAGATACGCAGTATTTT. The chain recombines TRBV14 with TRBJ2-3; unclear D gene. Germline V gene sequence: CDR1 SGHDN, CDR2 FVKESK. The CDR3 totals 18 residues. Trimming shortened V by 2 bases and J by 0 bases, and 18 bases separated the two germline ends.

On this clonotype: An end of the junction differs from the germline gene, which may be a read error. The CDR3 loop reads CASSIAGGGSNEQLF. The CDR3 DNA sequence: TGTGCCAGTAGTATTGCTGGCGGGGGGAGCAATGAGCAGTTATTC. The rearrangement uses TRBV19 and TRBJ2-1; 8 bases match TRBD2. This CDR3 comprises 15 residues. Germline V gives CDR1 LNHDA, CDR2 SQIVND (reference sequence). Supplemented by reference TRBV19 and TRBJ2-1, the full variable domain reads DGGITQSPKYLFRKEGQNVTLSCEQNLNHDAMYWYRQDPGQGLRLIYYSQIVNDFQKGDIAEGYSVSREKKESFPLTVTSAQKNPTAFYLCASSIAGGGSNEQLFGPGTRLTVL.

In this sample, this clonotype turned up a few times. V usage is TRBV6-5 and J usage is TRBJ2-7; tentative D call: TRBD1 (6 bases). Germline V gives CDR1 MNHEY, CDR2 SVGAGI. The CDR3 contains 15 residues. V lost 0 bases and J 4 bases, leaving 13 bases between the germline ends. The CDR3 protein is CASSYSLARGYEQYF. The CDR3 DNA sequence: TGTGCCAGCAGTTACTCGTTGGCCAGGGGATACGAGCAGTACTTC.

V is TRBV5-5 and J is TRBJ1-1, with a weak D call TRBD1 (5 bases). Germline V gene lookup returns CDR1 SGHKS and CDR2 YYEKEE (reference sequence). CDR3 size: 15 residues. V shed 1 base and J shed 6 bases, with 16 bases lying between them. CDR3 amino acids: CASSLTTLGGAEAFF. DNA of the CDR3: TGTGCCAGCAGCTTGACCACCCTGGGGGGTGCTGAAGCTTTCTTT.

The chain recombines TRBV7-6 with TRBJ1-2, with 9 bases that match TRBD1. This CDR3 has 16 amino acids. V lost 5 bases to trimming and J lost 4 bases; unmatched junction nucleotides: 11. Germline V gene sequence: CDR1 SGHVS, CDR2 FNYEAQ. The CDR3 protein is CASSQKQGAYSYGYTF. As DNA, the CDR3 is TGTGCCAGCAGCCAAAAACAGGGGGCCTACTCCTATGGCTACACCTTC.

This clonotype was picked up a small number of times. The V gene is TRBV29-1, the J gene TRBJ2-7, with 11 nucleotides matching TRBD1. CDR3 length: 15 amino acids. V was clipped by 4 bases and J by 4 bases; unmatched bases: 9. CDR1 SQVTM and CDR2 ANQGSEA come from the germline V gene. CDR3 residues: CSVGTGTGGRYEQYF. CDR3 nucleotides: TGCAGCGTTGGGACCGGGACAGGGGGTAGGTACGAGCAGTACTTC.